The sequence of this T cell receptor (beta chain) was determined in a study of blood T cell repertoires in COVID-19. About the research overall: From T cells, B-cell-depleted T cells, or PBMCs came the material, which was cDNA or gDNA.

Sequencing was performed with immunoSEQ multiplex PCR; in TCRdb, only in-frame clones are kept and a portion is missing. The table records approximately 320,000 clones, more than 90% of them present only once. The CDR3 has 16 amino acids. Trimming took off 3 bases at V and 3 bases at J, with 15 bases between the two ends. CDR1 and CDR2 (germline): SGDLS, YYNGEE. The chain carries TRBV9 and TRBJ2-2; D may be TRBD1 (6 bases). This TCR derives from a man aged 55 to 69 who had recovered from COVID-19. The sequenced material came from PBMCs or T cells enriched from blood (not recorded which). CDR3 in DNA: TGTGCCAGCAGCGGGCCTAACAGGGAAGACACCGGGGAGCTGTTTTTT. Its translation: CASSGPNREDTGELFF.